These T cell receptor beta chains were read from a single sample in a study of blood T cells in healthy people across ages. TCRdb itself ran the 5' RACE reads through MiXCR, one entry per CDR3 protein. This table has approximately 730,000 distinct CDR3 sequences, roughly 50% appearing once. Sequenced input: blood. The receptors come from an elderly man in good health. The CDR3 runs from the conserved cysteine through the conserved F or W. D genes are given only for firm matches. The size field is filled for only some rows; it gives once, few, many or a size class.

D gene,J gene,clone size,V gene,CDR3 protein,CDR3 DNA
.,TRBJ1-1,.,TRBV14,CASSQLMNTEAFF,TGTGCCAGCAGCCAATTGATGAACACTGAAGCTTTCTTT
TRBD1,TRBJ2-7,few,TRBV2,CATEGTGWFHEQYF,TGTGCCACCGAAGGGACAGGGTGGTTCCACGAGCAGTACTTC
.,TRBJ2-1,few,TRBV27,CASSRRTVWSQHNEQFF,TGTGCCAGCAGCCGGAGGACAGTGTGGTCCCAGCACAATGAGCAGTTCTTC
TRBD1,TRBJ1-2,.,TRBV4-2,CASSLGTGGGNYGYTF,TGTGCCAGCAGCCTAGGGACAGGGGGCGGCAACTATGGCTACACCTTC
.,TRBJ2-1,.,TRBV19,CASKPATPNNEQFF,TGTGCCAGTAAGCCGGCGACTCCTAACAATGAGCAGTTCTTC
TRBD1,TRBJ2-3,few,TRBV20-1,CSADRGGGTDTQYF,TGTAGTGCTGACAGGGGTGGGGGCACAGATACGCAGTATTTT
.,TRBJ2-7,.,TRBV28,CASSYLGTPNYEQYF,TGTGCCAGCAGTTACCTCGGGACTCCCAACTACGAGCAGTACTTC
TRBD2,TRBJ2-3,few,TRBV6-5,CGIGRGRTDTQYF,TGTGGGATTGGGCGGGGGAGAACAGATACGCAGTATTTT
.,TRBJ1-5,few,TRBV15,CATSRDPGDQPQHF,TGTGCCACCAGCAGAGATCCGGGTGATCAGCCCCAGCATTTT
.,TRBJ2-1,few,TRBV2,CASGGGLLNEQFF,TGTGCCAGCGGAGGGGGCCTCCTAAATGAGCAGTTCTTC
.,TRBJ2-7,.,TRBV5-1,CASTDSGYEQYF,TGCGCCAGCACAGACAGCGGCTACGAGCAGTACTTC
TRBD1,TRBJ2-5,once,TRBV2,CASSGDRKTQETQYF,TGTGCCAGCAGTGGGGACAGGAAAACCCAAGAGACCCAGTACTTC
.,TRBJ2-1,few,TRBV12-3/TRBV12-4,CASRDQSWGEQFF,TGTGCCAGCAGGGATCAGAGTTGGGGCGAGCAGTTCTTC
.,TRBJ1-6,.,TRBV10-3,CAISERSEDSPLHF,TGTGCCATCAGTGAGAGAAGTGAGGATTCACCCCTCCACTTT
.,TRBJ1-1,few,TRBV7-3,CASSPRGSTEAFF,TGTGCCAGCAGCCCCCGGGGGTCCACTGAAGCTTTCTTT
.,TRBJ2-7,.,TRBV29-1,CSVRGLEQYF,TGCAGCGTGCGCGGGCTCGAGCAGTACTTC
TRBD1,TRBJ1-2,.,TRBV12-3/TRBV12-4,CASSPYGDREHGYTF,TGTGCCAGCAGTCCTTACGGGGACAGGGAACACGGCTACACCTTC
TRBD2,TRBJ2-1,.,TRBV28,CASSRPGTSGRAIYNEQFF,TGTGCCAGCAGTCGTCCCGGGACTAGCGGGAGGGCCATCTACAATGAGCAGTTCTTC
TRBD2,TRBJ2-5,.,TRBV7-2,CASSARASGSPWETQYF,TGTGCCAGCAGCGCGAGGGCTAGCGGGAGTCCGTGGGAGACCCAGTACTTC
TRBD2,TRBJ2-3,.,TRBV20-1,CSTREGTSGRPYAYF,TGCAGTACTAGAGAGGGGACTAGCGGGAGGCCTTACGCGTATTTT
TRBD2,TRBJ2-2,.,TRBV7-2,CASSTTSGRPSFGELFF,TGTGCCAGCAGCACCACTAGCGGGAGGCCGTCTTTCGGGGAGCTGTTTTTT
.,TRBJ2-3,.,TRBV12-3/TRBV12-4,CASSFRASGYHRDAYF,TGTGCCAGCAGTTTTAGGGCGAGCGGGTACCACAGAGACGCGTATTTT
.,TRBJ2-7,.,TRBV10-3,CAIRVVDEQYF,TGTGCCATCAGAGTGGTGGATGAGCAGTACTTC
.,TRBJ2-3,.,TRBV29-1,CSAPTGTDLTDTQYF,TGCAGCGCCCCCACCGGGACGGACTTGACAGATACGCAGTATTTT
.,TRBJ2-1,.,TRBV6-6,CASTPFGLLVQEQFF,TGTGCCAGCACACCATTTGGACTATTGGTTCAAGAGCAGTTCTTC
.,TRBJ1-2,.,TRBV29-1,CSVGTVGYGYTF,TGCAGCGTTGGGACAGTCGGCTATGGCTACACCTTC
TRBD1,TRBJ2-5,.,TRBV12-5,CASGLGLTGGQETQYF,TGTGCTAGTGGTTTGGGCCTTACAGGGGGCCAAGAGACCCAGTACTTC
TRBD2,TRBJ2-7,.,TRBV10-3,CAISESGGLAGDSYEQYF,TGTGCCATCAGTGAGTCTGGGGGACTAGCGGGGGACTCCTACGAGCAGTACTTC
TRBD1,TRBJ1-1,.,TRBV7-3,CASSSFDRGNTEAFF,TGTGCCAGCAGCTCATTCGACAGGGGGAACACTGAAGCTTTCTTT
.,TRBJ2-4,few,TRBV2,CASSRPPLGQENIQYF,TGTGCCAGCAGCCGCCCCCCGTTGGGACAAGAAAACATTCAGTACTTC
.,TRBJ1-1,few,TRBV7-2,CASSLVGPDTEAFF,TGTGCCAGCAGCTTAGTCGGGCCGGACACTGAAGCTTTCTTT
.,TRBJ2-5,many,TRBV27,CASSLRGEETQYF,TGCGCCAGCAGCTTAAGAGGCGAAGAGACCCAGTACTTC
TRBD2,TRBJ2-3,.,TRBV20-1,CSAALQRGGADTQYF,TGCAGTGCAGCTCTCCAGCGGGGGGGCGCAGATACGCAGTATTTT
.,TRBJ2-5,few,TRBV6-6,CASTENGRETQYF,TGTGCCAGCACCGAGAATGGGCGAGAGACCCAGTACTTC